One sample yielded the 25 T cell receptor beta chains listed below, sequenced in a study of T cell repertoires in cytomegalovirus infection. A single record per CDR3 protein comes from TCRdb applying MiXCR to the reads. Among around 530,000 distinct CDR3 sequences, roughly 29% were seen once, and the ten largest hold 13%. The sample consisted of PBMCs. The receptors originated from a human donor in good health (CMV status not recorded). Some clones in this sample may be carry-over from other donors' samples.

This clonotype was observed many times. The chain couples TRBV7-9 to TRBJ2-5; no clear D. Germline CDR1 is SEHNR and CDR2 is FQNEAQ (reference sequence). This CDR3 contains 12 residues. With 2 bases removed from V and 5 bases from J, the gap between germline ends came to 6 bases. As DNA, the CDR3 is TGTGCCAGCAGCTTAAGCTTGGAGACCCAGTACTTC. It yields the protein CASSLSLETQYF.

This clonotype has more than one count but fewer than ten. This chain uses TRBV12-3 or TRBV12-4 with TRBJ2-5, with D maybe TRBD1 (6 bases). There are 15 residues in the CDR3. V shed 6 bases and J shed 1 base, with 15 bases lying between them. CDR3 sequence (DNA): TGTGCCAGCAGCCGTAGACAGGCCATCCAAGAGACCCAGTACTTC. Its protein is CASSRRQAIQETQYF.

As to this clonotype: At one boundary the junction diverges from the germline segment, which might be a read error. V is TRBV6-6 and J is TRBJ1-2, with 7 bases lining up with TRBD1. In germline, CDR1 is MNHNY, CDR2 SVGAGI (reference sequence). This CDR3 has 13 residues. The DNA of the CDR3 is TGTGCCAGCAGTGGGACAGACAGTTATGGCTGCACCTTC. As protein: CASSGTDSYGCTF.

The chain employs TRBV6-2 or TRBV6-3 and TRBJ2-5; TRBD1 might be the D (6 bases). CDR1 and CDR2 (germline): MNHEY, SVGEGT. CDR3 length: 15 residues. Trimming pared 2 bases from V and 4 bases from J, leaving 14 bases between. As DNA, the CDR3 is TGTGCCAGCAGTTACACAGAGGGACACGGAGAGACCCAGTACTTC. It translates to CASSYTEGHGETQYF.

This clonotype was observed many times. The chain uses TRBV4-3 and TRBJ1-2, with D unclear. V was pared by 0 bases and J by 5 bases, with 13 bases between. Per germline, CDR1 LGHNA and CDR2 YSLEER. The length of the CDR3 is 15 residues. The CDR3 is CASSQESRIFYGYTF. The CDR3 nucleotides read TGCGCCAGCAGCCAAGAATCCCGGATCTTTTATGGCTACACCTTC.

The gene calls are TRBV19 and TRBJ2-2, with 12 bases matching TRBD2. Germline CDR1 and CDR2: LNHDA and SQIVND (reference sequence). CDR3 length equals 20 residues. V lost 3 bases, J lost 5 bases, and 16 bases stayed unmatched. The CDR3 reads CASSIGQGINGLAGTGELFF. The DNA for the CDR3 is TGTGCCAGTAGTATCGGCCAGGGAATCAACGGACTAGCGGGGACCGGGGAGCTGTTTTTT.

There are a few counts of this clonotype. The chain carries TRBV7-8 and TRBJ2-3; 8 bases agree with TRBD2. This CDR3 comprises 17 residues. Germline CDR1 reads SGHVS; CDR2 reads FQNEAQ. The V segment lost 2 bases and the J segment 1 base; nucleotides outside the gene matches: 8. CDR3 sequence reads: CASSLFFTSGRTDTQYF. Here the CDR3 DNA reads TGTGCCAGCAGCTTATTCTTTACTAGCGGACGCACAGATACGCAGTATTTT.

This clonotype was seen repeatedly, ten times or more. The chain recombines TRBV7-9 with TRBJ2-3; no firm D call. Germline-derived CDR1 and CDR2 are SEHNR and FQNEAQ (reference sequence). CDR3 length: 15 residues. The ends were cut back, 6 bases at V and 6 bases at J, with 19 bases in the middle. The CDR3 loop reads CASRTTGNVADTQYF. CDR3 DNA sequence: TGTGCCAGCAGGACCACCGGAAACGTGGCCGATACGCAGTATTTT.

This clonotype has a handful of counts. The chain carries TRBV6-6 and TRBJ1-5; no firm D call. V lost 6 bases to trimming and J lost 2 bases, with 14 bases between them. The CDR3 loop spans 15 amino acids. CDR1 and CDR2 from the germline V gene are MNHNY and SVGAGI (reference sequence). The CDR3 DNA follows: TGTGCCAGCAGAAAGACCCCAGGAGGCAATCAGCCCCAGCATTTT. Protein product: CASRKTPGGNQPQHF.

The chain combines TRBV12-3 or TRBV12-4 with TRBJ2-1; no firm D call. The CDR3 runs to 13 residues. Trimming cost V 6 bases and J 8 bases, with 14 bases left between them. CDR3 amino acids: CASSPSAFDEQFF. The DNA of the CDR3 is TGTGCCAGCAGCCCCTCGGCCTTCGATGAGCAGTTCTTC.

The chain has TRBV19 and TRBJ1-1; D gene unclear. V was pared by 3 bases and J by 1 base, with 12 bases between. Germline loops: CDR1 LNHDA, CDR2 SQIVND (reference sequence). This CDR3 has 15 residues. CDR3 DNA: TGTGCCAGTAGTATCGGGTGGGCATCGAACACTGAAGCTTTCTTT. Amino acid sequence: CASSIGWASNTEAFF.

V and J are TRBV4-1 and TRBJ2-5, with D unclear. Per the germline V gene, CDR1 is MGHRA and CDR2 is YSYEKL. V was shortened by 0 bases and J by 9 bases, with 11 bases between the two germline ends. The CDR3 is 13 residues long. As DNA, the CDR3 is TGCGCCAGCAGCCAAGAGTTACTTGGGGCCCAGTACTTC. This sequence encodes CASSQELLGAQYF.

The gene calls are TRBV27 and TRBJ1-1; unclear D gene. CDR3 length equals 14 residues. Germline values: CDR1 MNHEY, CDR2 SMNVEV (reference sequence). V was trimmed by 6 bases and J by 0 bases, leaving 11 bases between them. CDR3 in DNA: TGTGCCAGCAGGTTACAGACCATGAACACTGAAGCTTTCTTT. Amino acids: CASRLQTMNTEAFF.

This clonotype was detected ten times or more. The chain links TRBV5-1 to TRBJ2-1; 11 bases are a match to TRBD2. CDR1 and CDR2 from the germline V gene are SGHRS and YFSETQ. This CDR3 is 16 amino acids long. V was pared by 0 bases and J by 7 bases, with 6 bases of the junction left unmatched. The CDR3 loop is CASSLVAGGPRNEQFF. The CDR3 DNA sequence: TGCGCCAGCAGCTTGGTAGCGGGAGGGCCAAGGAATGAGCAGTTCTTC.

This clonotype was observed a few times. This chain connects TRBV20-1 to TRBJ2-7; 10 positions match TRBD2. J gave up 0 bases and V 0 bases, and 2 bases lay outside the gene matches. The germline V gene encodes CDR1 DFQATT and CDR2 SNEGSKA (reference sequence). This CDR3 is built from 15 residues. The CDR3 loop is CSARDPSGSSYEQYF. The CDR3 DNA follows: TGCAGTGCTAGAGATCCTAGCGGGAGCTCCTACGAGCAGTACTTC.

This clonotype has just a few counts. The chain uses TRBV28 and TRBJ2-5, with D perhaps matching TRBD2 (5 bases). The germline V and J ends were trimmed by 8 bases and 4 bases, with 20 bases remaining between them. This CDR3 spans 15 amino acids. The germline CDR1 and CDR2 sequences are MDHEN and SYDVKM. This chain's CDR3 is CASAYHGVGGETQYF. CDR3 DNA sequence: TGTGCCAGCGCCTACCACGGGGTTGGTGGAGAGACCCAGTACTTC.

The CDR3: CASSQGLAAGETQYF. CDR3 bases: TGTGCCAGCAGCCAAGGACTAGCGGCGGGGGAGACCCAGTACTTC. The genes are TRBV27 and TRBJ2-5, with 10 positions matching TRBD2. J lost 5 bases, V lost 6 bases, and 9 bases had no gene match. The germline gives CDR1 MNHEY, CDR2 SMNVEV (reference sequence). The length of the CDR3 is 15 residues.

The chain has TRBV4-1 and TRBJ1-2; D not resolved. Germline V lookup: CDR1 MGHRA, CDR2 YSYEKL. This CDR3 contains 14 residues. The V end was cut by 4 bases, the J end by 8 bases, with 17 bases between. The CDR3 region has the DNA TGCGCCAGCAGCCCGAGTCCCGTCACTGAGGGCTACACCTTC. As protein: CASSPSPVTEGYTF.

The genes are TRBV27 and TRBJ2-5; D is ambiguous. This CDR3 is built from 15 residues. V lost 5 bases and J lost 0, with 13 bases in between. Germline CDR1 MNHEY, CDR2 SMNVEV (reference sequence). CDR3 coding DNA: TGTGCCAGCAGTACCTTCAAAGGGTACCAAGAGACCCAGTACTTC. Translation: CASSTFKGYQETQYF.

V gene TRBV9 combines with J gene TRBJ2-1; 9 bases align to TRBD2. V trimming: 3 bases; J trimming: 6 bases; junction bases outside the gene matches: 7. Germline CDR1 reads SGDLS; CDR2 reads YYNGEE. The CDR3 length is 15 residues. The chain's CDR3 is CASSEAGGPFNEQFF. The DNA for the CDR3 is TGTGCCAGCAGCGAGGCGGGAGGGCCTTTCAATGAGCAGTTCTTC.

Only a few counts were recorded for this clonotype. The chain links TRBV6-1 to TRBJ2-2; D assignment may be TRBD1 or TRBD2 (5 bases each). The CDR3 contains 14 residues. The germline CDR1 and CDR2 sequences are MNHNS and SASEGT. Trimming shortened V by 5 bases and J by 4 bases, and 11 bases separated the two germline ends. For the CDR3, the DNA is TGTGCCAGCAGTCCCAGGGCGGGCACCGGGGAGCTGTTTTTT. Translated: CASSPRAGTGELFF.

This clonotype was detected ten times or more. This chain uses TRBV7-8 with TRBJ2-6; tentative D call: TRBD2 (5 bases). CDR1 is SGHVS, CDR2 FQNEAQ, per germline. V dropped 0 bases and J dropped 0 bases, with 12 bases sitting between them. The CDR3 runs 18 residues. The CDR3 nucleotides read TGTGCCAGCAGCTTAGCGGTAGCGATCAGCTCTGGGGCCAACGTCCTGACTTTC. Translated, it gives CASSLAVAISSGANVLTF. Together with reference TRBV7-8 and TRBJ2-6, the CDR3 gives the full variable domain: GAGVSQSPRYKVAKRGQDVALRCDPISGHVSLFWYQQALGQGPEFLTYFQNEAQLDKSGLPSDRFFAERPEGSVSTLKIQRTQQEDSAVYLCASSLAVAISSGANVLTFGAGSRLTVL.

A note on this clonotype: An end of the junction does not agree with germline; a read error may underlie this. The rearrangement uses TRBV20-1 and TRBJ2-1; 12 nucleotides line up with TRBD2. CDR1 DFQATT and CDR2 SNEGSKA come from the germline V gene (reference sequence). The CDR3 sequence is 19 residues long. CDR3 nucleotide sequence: TGCAGTGCGCCTACCCTCGGGACTAGCGGGCTCTCCTCCAACAATGAGCAGTTCTTC. Protein: CSAPTLGTSGLSSNNEQFF.

About this clonotype: One base away lies a much larger clone, so this may be a sequencing read error. The chain couples TRBV5-6 to TRBJ1-2; D is unresolved. This CDR3 has 11 amino acids. Trimming removed 1 base from V and 7 bases from J, with 5 bases in between. The germline V gene has CDR1 SGHDT and CDR2 YYEEEE. For the CDR3, the DNA is TGTGCCAGCAGCTTGAGAGGTGGCTACACCTTC. Encoded protein: CASSLRGGYTF.

The rearrangement links TRBV28 to TRBJ2-3; D may be TRBD2 (6 bases). Germline V gene data show CDR1 as MDHEN and CDR2 as SYDVKM. This CDR3 is 18 amino acids long. V was shortened by 5 bases and J by 4 bases, with 25 bases between the two germline ends. For the CDR3, the DNA is TGTGCCAGCAGTGAAACCCTCTTCGCGGGGAGTAAGGCAGATACGCAGTATTTT. The encoded protein is CASSETLFAGSKADTQYF.